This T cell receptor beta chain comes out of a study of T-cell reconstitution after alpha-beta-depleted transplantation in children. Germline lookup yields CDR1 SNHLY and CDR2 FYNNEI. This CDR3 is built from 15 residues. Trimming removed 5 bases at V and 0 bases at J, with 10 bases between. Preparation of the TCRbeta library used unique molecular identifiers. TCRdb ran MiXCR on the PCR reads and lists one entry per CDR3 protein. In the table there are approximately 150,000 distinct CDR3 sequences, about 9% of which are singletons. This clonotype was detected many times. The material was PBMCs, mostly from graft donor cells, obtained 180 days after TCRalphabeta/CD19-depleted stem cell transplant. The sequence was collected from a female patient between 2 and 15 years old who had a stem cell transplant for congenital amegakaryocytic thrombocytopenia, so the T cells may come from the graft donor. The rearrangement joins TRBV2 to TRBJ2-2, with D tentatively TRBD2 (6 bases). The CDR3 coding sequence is TGTGCCAGCAGTTGGGACTCCGCGAACACCGGGGAGCTGTTTTTT. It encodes CASSWDSANTGELFF.